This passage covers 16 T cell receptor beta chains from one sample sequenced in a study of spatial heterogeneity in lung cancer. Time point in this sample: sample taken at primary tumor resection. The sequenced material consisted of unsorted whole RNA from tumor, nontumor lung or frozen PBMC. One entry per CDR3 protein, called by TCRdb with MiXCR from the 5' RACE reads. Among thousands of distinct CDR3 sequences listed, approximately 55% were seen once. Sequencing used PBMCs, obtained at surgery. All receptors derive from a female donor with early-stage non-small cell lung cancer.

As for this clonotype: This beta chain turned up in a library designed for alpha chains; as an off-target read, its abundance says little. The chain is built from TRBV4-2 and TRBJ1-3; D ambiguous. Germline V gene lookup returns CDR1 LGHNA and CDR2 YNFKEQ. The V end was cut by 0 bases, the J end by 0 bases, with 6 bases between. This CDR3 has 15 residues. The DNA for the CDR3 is TGTGCCAGCAGCCAAGATGGTCTCTCTGGAAACACCATATATTTT. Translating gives CASSQDGLSGNTIYF.

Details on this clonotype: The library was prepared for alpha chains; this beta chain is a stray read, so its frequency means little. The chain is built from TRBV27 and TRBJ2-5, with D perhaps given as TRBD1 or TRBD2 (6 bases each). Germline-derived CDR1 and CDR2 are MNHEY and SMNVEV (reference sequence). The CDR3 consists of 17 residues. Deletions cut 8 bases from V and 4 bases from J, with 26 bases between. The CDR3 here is CASSLRGVAIRGETQYF. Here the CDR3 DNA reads TGTGCCAGCTCGTTGAGGGGGGTCGCGATCAGGGGAGAGACCCAGTACTTC.

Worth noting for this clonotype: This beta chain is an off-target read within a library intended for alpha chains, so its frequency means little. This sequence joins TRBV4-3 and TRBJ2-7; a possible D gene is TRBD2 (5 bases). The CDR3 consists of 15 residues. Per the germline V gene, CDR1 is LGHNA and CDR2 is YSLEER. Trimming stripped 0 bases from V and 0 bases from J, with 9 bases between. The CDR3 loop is CASSQDEGISYEQYF. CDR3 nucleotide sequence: TGCGCCAGCAGCCAAGATGAGGGAATCTCCTACGAGCAGTACTTC.

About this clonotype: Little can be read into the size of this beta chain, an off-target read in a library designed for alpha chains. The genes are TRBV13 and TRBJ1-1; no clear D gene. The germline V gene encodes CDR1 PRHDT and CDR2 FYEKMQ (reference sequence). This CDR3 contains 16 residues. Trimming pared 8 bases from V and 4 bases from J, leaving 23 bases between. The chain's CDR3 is CASGANSGSRTTEAFF. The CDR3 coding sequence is TGTGCCAGCGGAGCGAATTCGGGATCTCGAACCACTGAAGCTTTCTTT.

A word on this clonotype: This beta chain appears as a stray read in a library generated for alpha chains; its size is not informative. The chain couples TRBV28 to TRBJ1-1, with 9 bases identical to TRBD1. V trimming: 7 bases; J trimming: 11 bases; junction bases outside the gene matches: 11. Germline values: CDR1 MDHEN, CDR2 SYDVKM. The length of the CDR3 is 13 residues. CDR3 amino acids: CASTATGGTGAFF. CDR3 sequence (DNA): TGTGCCAGCACCGCTACAGGGGGCACGGGGGCTTTCTTT.

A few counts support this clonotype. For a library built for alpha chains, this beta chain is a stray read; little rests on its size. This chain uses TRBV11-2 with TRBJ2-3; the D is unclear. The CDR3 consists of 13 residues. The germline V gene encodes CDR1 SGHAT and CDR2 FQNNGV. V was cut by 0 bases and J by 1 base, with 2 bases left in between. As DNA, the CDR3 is TGTGCCAGCAGCTTAGAGGGCACAGATACGCAGTATTTT. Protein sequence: CASSLEGTDTQYF.

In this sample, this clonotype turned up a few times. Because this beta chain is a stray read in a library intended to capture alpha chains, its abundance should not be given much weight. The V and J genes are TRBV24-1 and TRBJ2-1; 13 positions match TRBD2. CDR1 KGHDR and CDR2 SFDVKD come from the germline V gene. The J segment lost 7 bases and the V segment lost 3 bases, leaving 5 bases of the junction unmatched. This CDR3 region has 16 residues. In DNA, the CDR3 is TGTGCCACCAGTGATACCGGGACTAGCGGGGCAAATGAGCAGTTCTTC. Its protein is CATSDTGTSGANEQFF.

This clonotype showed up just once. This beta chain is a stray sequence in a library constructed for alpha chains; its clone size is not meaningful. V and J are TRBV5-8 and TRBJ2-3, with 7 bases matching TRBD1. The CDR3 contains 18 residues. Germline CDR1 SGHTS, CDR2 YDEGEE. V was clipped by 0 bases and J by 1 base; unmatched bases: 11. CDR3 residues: CASSLVTGAFPGTDTQYF. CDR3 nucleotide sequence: TGTGCCAGCAGCTTGGTCACAGGGGCTTTTCCTGGCACAGATACGCAGTATTTT.

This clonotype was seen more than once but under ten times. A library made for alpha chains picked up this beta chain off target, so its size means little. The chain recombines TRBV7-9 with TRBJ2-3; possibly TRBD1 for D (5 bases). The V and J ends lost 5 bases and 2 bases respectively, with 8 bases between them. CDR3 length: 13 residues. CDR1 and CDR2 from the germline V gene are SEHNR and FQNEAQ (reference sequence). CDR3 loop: CASSETDTDTQYF. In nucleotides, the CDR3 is TGTGCCAGCAGCGAGACAGACACAGATACGCAGTATTTT.

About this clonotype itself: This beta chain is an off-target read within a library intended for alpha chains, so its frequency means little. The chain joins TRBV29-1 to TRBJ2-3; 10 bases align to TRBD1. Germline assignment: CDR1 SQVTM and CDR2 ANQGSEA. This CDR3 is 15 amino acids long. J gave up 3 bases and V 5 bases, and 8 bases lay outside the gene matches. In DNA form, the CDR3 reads TGCAGCGTTCACAAGGACAGGGGGAGGACAGATACGCAGTATTTT. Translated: CSVHKDRGRTDTQYF.

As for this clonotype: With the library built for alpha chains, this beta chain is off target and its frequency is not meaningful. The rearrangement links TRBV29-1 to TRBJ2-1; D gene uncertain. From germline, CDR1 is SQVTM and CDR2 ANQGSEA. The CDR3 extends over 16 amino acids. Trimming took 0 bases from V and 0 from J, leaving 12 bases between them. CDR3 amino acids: CSVEDATPSSYNEQFF. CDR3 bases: TGCAGCGTTGAAGACGCTACACCAAGCTCCTACAATGAGCAGTTCTTC.

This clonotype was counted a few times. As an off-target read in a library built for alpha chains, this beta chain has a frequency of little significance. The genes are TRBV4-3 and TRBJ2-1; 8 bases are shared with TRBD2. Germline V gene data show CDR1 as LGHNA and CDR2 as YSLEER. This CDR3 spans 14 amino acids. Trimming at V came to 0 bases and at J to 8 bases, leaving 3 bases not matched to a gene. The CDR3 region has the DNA TGCGCCAGCAGCCAAGAACGACTAGCGTATGAGCAGTTCTTC. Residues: CASSQERLAYEQFF.

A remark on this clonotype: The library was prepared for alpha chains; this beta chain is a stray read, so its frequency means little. CDR3 in amino acids: CASSPGTGGKLFF. The CDR3 nucleotides read TGTGCCAGCAGCCCCGGGACAGGGGGAAAACTGTTTTTT. The chain links TRBV12-3 or TRBV12-4 to TRBJ1-4, with 11 positions matching TRBD1. The length of the CDR3 is 13 residues. V was clipped by 6 bases and J by 10 bases; unmatched bases: 4.

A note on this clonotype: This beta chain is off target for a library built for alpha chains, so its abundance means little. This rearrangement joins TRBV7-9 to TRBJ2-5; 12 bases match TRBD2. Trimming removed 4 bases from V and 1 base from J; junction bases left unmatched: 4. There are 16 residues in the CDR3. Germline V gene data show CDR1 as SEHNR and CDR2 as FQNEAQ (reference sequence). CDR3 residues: CASSSTSGRTQETQYF. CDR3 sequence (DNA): TGTGCCAGCAGCTCAACTAGCGGGAGGACCCAAGAGACCCAGTACTTC.

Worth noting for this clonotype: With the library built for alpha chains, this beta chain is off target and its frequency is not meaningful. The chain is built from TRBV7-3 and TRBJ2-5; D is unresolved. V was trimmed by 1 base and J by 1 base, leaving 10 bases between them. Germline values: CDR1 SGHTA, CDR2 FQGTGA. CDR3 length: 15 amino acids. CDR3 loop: CASSLNPLPQETQYF. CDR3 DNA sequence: TGTGCCAGCAGCTTAAATCCCCTACCCCAAGAGACCCAGTACTTC.

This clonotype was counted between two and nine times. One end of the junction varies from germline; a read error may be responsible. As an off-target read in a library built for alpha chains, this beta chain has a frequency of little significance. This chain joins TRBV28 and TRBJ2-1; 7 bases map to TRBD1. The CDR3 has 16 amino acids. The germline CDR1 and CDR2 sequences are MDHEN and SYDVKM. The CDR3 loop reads CASSFFNHAAGTELFF. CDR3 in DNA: TGTGCCAGCAGTTTCTTCAACCACGCCGCTGGGACAGAGCTGTTCTTC.